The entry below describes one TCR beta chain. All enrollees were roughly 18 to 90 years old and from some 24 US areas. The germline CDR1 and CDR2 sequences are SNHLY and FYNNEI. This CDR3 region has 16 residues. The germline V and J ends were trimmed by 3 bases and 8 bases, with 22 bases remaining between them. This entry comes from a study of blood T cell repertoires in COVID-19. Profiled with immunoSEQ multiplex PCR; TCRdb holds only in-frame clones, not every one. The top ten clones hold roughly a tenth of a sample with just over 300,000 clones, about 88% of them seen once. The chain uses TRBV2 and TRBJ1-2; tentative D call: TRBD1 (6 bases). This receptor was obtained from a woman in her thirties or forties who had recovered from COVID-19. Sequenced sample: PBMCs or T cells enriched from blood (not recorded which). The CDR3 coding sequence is TGTGCCAGCAGTGATGAGAGGGGGGGACGGACGCGCGGCTACACCTTC. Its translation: CASSDERGGRTRGYTF. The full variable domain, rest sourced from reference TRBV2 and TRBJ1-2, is EPEVTQTPSHQVTQMGQEVILRCVPISNHLYFYWYRQILGQKVEFLVSFYNNEISEKSEIFDDQFSVERPDGSNFTLKIRSTKLEDSAMYFCASSDERGGRTRGYTFGSGTRLTVV.